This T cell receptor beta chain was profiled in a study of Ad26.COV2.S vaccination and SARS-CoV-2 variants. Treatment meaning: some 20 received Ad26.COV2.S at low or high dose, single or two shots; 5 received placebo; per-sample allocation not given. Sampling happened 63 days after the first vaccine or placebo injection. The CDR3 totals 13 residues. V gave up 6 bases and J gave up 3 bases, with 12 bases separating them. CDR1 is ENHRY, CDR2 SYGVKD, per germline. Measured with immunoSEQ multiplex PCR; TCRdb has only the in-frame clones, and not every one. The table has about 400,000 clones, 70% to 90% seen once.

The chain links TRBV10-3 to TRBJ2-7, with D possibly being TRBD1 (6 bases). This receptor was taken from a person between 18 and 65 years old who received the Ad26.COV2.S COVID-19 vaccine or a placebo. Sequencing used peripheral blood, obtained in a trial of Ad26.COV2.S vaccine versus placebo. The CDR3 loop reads CAIRVTDSYEQYF. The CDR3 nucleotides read TGTGCCATCAGGGTTACGGACAGCTACGAGCAGTACTTC.